The next 23 T cell receptor beta chains were all read from a single sample in a study of tumor-infiltrating lymphocytes in primary liver carcinoma. Germline DNA was extracted alongside blood RNA, which was obtained from unsorted whole blood. Total RNA amounting to about 520 ng was the source from which TCR beta cDNA was made with a constant-region primer. Three nested multiplex PCR rounds of slightly modified ARM-PCR generated TCR beta libraries. Both of the initial two PCR rounds ran for around 9 cycles and employed TRBV1-TRBV30 forward primers alongside a C-beta reverse primer. TCRdb re-analysed the multiplex PCR reads in MiXCR, keeping a single row per CDR3 protein. Of some 320,000 distinct CDR3 sequences in the sample, 55% to 65% were seen once. The specimen sequenced was peripheral blood. These receptors were obtained from a middle-aged man with primary liver carcinoma and hepatitis B virus infection.

This clonotype was recorded many times. The genes are TRBV6-6 and TRBJ1-1; 8 bases map to TRBD1. The V gene's germline CDR1 is MNHNY and CDR2 SVGAGI (reference sequence). The trim removed 5 bases at V and 6 bases at J, leaving 11 bases unmatched. The CDR3 covers 15 residues. DNA for the CDR3: TGTGCCAGCAGTCTCGGACAGGGCAAGGGGGCTGAAGCTTTCTTT. Its protein is CASSLGQGKGAEAFF.

This clonotype came up many times. This chain joins TRBV11-2 and TRBJ2-2, with D possibly being TRBD2 (5 bases). The germline gives CDR1 SGHAT, CDR2 FQNNGV. The CDR3 length is 15 residues. Trimming left V 1 base short and J 4 bases short, with 10 bases between. The CDR3: CASSLGSGSTGELFF. The CDR3 nucleotides read TGTGCCAGCAGCTTAGGATCGGGATCCACCGGGGAGCTGTTTTTT.

As to this clonotype: This may be a read error, as it is one base from a much larger clone. The rearrangement joins TRBV6-5 to TRBJ2-2, with unresolved D. In germline, CDR1 is MNHEY, CDR2 SVGAGI. This CDR3 contains 15 residues. The CDR3 DNA sequence: TGTGCCGGCAGTTCTATGGCGCGAGGCACCGGGGAGCTGTTTTTT. Translating gives CAGSSMARGTGELFF.

Remarks on this clonotype: Compared with germline, one end of the junction differs, possibly owing to a read error. This rearrangement joins TRBV4-2 to TRBJ2-7, with D possibly being TRBD1 (5 bases). The germline gives CDR1 LGHNA, CDR2 YNFKEQ. The CDR3 sequence is 14 residues long. The CDR3 loop is CVSSQESQGGEQCF. CDR3 in DNA: TGTGTCAGCAGCCAAGAGTCGCAGGGCGGCGAGCAGTGCTTC.

This clonotype has ten or more counts. This chain joins TRBV11-2 and TRBJ1-6; possibly TRBD1 for D (5 bases). CDR1 is SGHAT and CDR2 is FQNNGV in the germline V gene. This CDR3 region has 14 residues. V was pared by 5 bases and J by 7 bases, with 12 bases between. In DNA form, the CDR3 reads TGTGCCAGCAGCCATGACAGCAGCAATTCACCCCTCCACTTT. Translating gives CASSHDSSNSPLHF.

In its sample, this clonotype was seen a few times. The gene calls are TRBV6-2 or TRBV6-3 and TRBJ2-3; the match to TRBD1 covers 9 bases. Unmatched junction bases numbered 6, after V lost 6 bases and J lost 2 bases. This CDR3 contains 15 residues. The germline V gene encodes CDR1 MNHEY and CDR2 SVGEGT. Here the CDR3 DNA reads TGTGCCAGCAGCTGGACAGGGGACCCCACAGATACGCAGTATTTT. This translates into CASSWTGDPTDTQYF.

As to this clonotype: A much larger clone lies one base from this, so it may be a read error. The chain carries TRBV10-3 and TRBJ2-5; TRBD1 might be the D (5 bases). Germline CDR1 ENHRY, CDR2 SYGVKD. There are 12 residues in the CDR3. Trimming stripped 7 bases from V and 4 bases from J, with 10 bases between. For the CDR3, the DNA is TGTGCCATCATGGGGCTGGGAGAGACCCAGTACTTC. The encoded protein is CAIMGLGETQYF.

About this clonotype: An end of the junction does not agree with germline; a read error may underlie this. This chain's CDR3 is CASSGAGADAQYF. CDR3 bases: TGTGCCAGCAGCGGAGCGGGAGCAGATGCGCAGTATTTT. The V call is TRBV4-2, the J call TRBJ2-3; 8 bases agree with TRBD2. Germline CDR1 LGHNA, CDR2 YNFKEQ. The CDR3 consists of 13 residues.

This clonotype came up a few times. The chain couples TRBV10-3 to TRBJ2-3; D gene unclear. CDR1 and CDR2 (germline): ENHRY, SYGVKD. The CDR3 has 14 amino acids. Trimming took 5 bases from V and 4 from J, leaving 13 bases between them. CDR3 loop: CAISPDGTPDTQYF. The DNA for the CDR3 is TGTGCCATCAGTCCTGACGGAACCCCAGATACGCAGTATTTT.

Comments on this clonotype: One base away lies a much larger clone, so this may be a sequencing read error. V gene TRBV6-1 combines with J gene TRBJ2-3; D gene ambiguous. CDR1 is MNHNS, CDR2 SASEGT, per germline. The CDR3 length is 11 residues. The CDR3 DNA reads as TGTGACAGCAGTTGGGGAGATACGCAGTATTTT. This sequence encodes CDSSWGDTQYF.

This chain's CDR3 is CASNYSVGTGELFF. The CDR3 DNA is TGTGCCAGCAATTACTCCGTAGGCACCGGGGAGCTGTTTTTT. J is TRBJ2-2 and V is TRBV12-3 or TRBV12-4, with D hard to call. Trimming took 7 bases from V and 4 from J, leaving 13 bases between them. The CDR3 is 14 residues long.

Note on this clonotype: The junction departs from the called germline gene at one end, perhaps through a read error. The genes are TRBV29-1 and TRBJ2-2; possibly TRBD2 for D (5 bases). This CDR3 is 15 amino acids long. Germline CDR1 and CDR2: SQVTM and ANQGSEA. The CDR3 DNA reads TGCAGCGTTGTCACGGCGAGAGCGTACACCGGGGAACTGTTTTTT. Encoded protein: CSVVTARAYTGELFF.

Concerning this clonotype itself: Mismatch with germline at one junction end may stem from a read error. This sequence joins TRBV11-1 and TRBJ2-1, with no clear D. From germline, CDR1 is SGHAT and CDR2 FQDESV (reference sequence). The CDR3 is 13 residues long. Here the CDR3 reads CTSSLVPTHEQFF. The CDR3, as DNA: TGTACCAGCAGCTTAGTACCCACCCATGAGCAGTTCTTC. The whole variable domain, filled in from reference TRBV11-1 and TRBJ2-1, reads EAEVAQSPRYKITEKSQAVAFWCDPISGHATLYWYRQILGQGPELLVQFQDESVVDDSQLPKDRFSAERLKGVDSTLKIQPAELGDSAMYLCTSSLVPTHEQFFGPGTRLTVL.

The sample holds many counts of this clonotype. The rearrangement uses TRBV6-6 and TRBJ2-1; TRBD2 agrees at 8 bases. Germline CDR1 reads MNHNY; CDR2 reads SVGAGI (reference sequence). V was pared by 4 bases and J by 5 bases, with 13 bases of the junction left unmatched. The CDR3 is 17 amino acids. The chain's CDR3 is CASSLARGAGVNNEQFF. The CDR3, as DNA: TGTGCCAGCAGTTTGGCAAGGGGAGCGGGAGTGAACAATGAGCAGTTCTTC.

This clonotype was recorded at least ten times. The chain has TRBV6-1 and TRBJ2-3, with D unclear. CDR3 size: 16 residues. The V end was cut by 1 base, the J end by 6 bases, with 17 bases between. Germline CDR1 and CDR2: MNHNS and SASEGT. The CDR3 DNA reads TGTGCCAGCAGTGAAGTTTTGCGGAGTCGGCGGGATACGCAGTATTTT. This gives the protein CASSEVLRSRRDTQYF.

There are many counts of this clonotype. The CDR3 loop is CAGTGSGELFF. As DNA, the CDR3 is TGTGCCGGGACAGGGTCCGGGGAGCTGTTTTTT. The rearrangement links TRBV6-1 to TRBJ2-2, with 9 bases matching TRBD1. Germline CDR1 MNHNS, CDR2 SASEGT. The CDR3 is made up of 11 amino acids. The junction had 1 base not matched to a gene; V was cut back by 11 bases and J by 6 bases.

V and J are TRBV18 and TRBJ2-2; 7 nucleotides line up with TRBD2. This CDR3 is 16 amino acids long. Germline V gene data show CDR1 as KGHSH and CDR2 as LQKENI. The ends lost 1 base at V and 0 bases at J; junction bases unmatched: 2. This chain's CDR3 is CASSPHLAANTGELFF. The CDR3 DNA reads as TGTGCCAGCTCACCACACCTAGCGGCGAACACCGGGGAGCTGTTTTTT.

Worth noting for this clonotype: One junction end does not reproduce the germline sequence, and a read error may be involved. J is TRBJ2-5 and V is TRBV5-1; TRBD2 might be the D (6 bases). The CDR3 runs 16 residues. The germline CDR1 and CDR2 sequences are SGHRS and YFSETQ. The CDR3 region is CTSSPGVAGPQETQYF. The CDR3 nucleotides are TGCACCAGCAGCCCGGGGGTAGCCGGCCCCCAAGAGACCCAGTACTTC.

The J gene is TRBJ1-2, the V gene TRBV11-2; D not certain. The CDR3 runs to 12 residues. Germline lookup yields CDR1 SGHAT and CDR2 FQNNGV. The germline V and J ends were trimmed by 7 bases and 10 bases, with 16 bases remaining between them. The CDR3 nucleotides are TGTGCCAGCATCCTGGACTATCATGTCTACACCTTC. Protein sequence: CASILDYHVYTF.

In the case of this clonotype: A clone one base away is much larger, so this may be a read error. In DNA form, the CDR3 reads TGCAGCGCTTCCCATGAGACAGGGGGGACCGGGGAGCTGTTTTTT. Residues: CSASHETGGTGELFF. The chain combines TRBV29-1 with TRBJ2-2, with 9 bases that match TRBD1. Germline trimming cut 7 bases from V and 5 bases from J; bases unmatched to any gene: 11. CDR3 length equals 15 residues. CDR1 is SQVTM and CDR2 is ANQGSEA in the germline V gene.

This clonotype was counted a few times. V and J are TRBV13 and TRBJ1-1, with D unclear. V was trimmed by 3 bases and J by 5 bases, leaving 10 bases between them. CDR3 length: 13 residues. Germline-derived CDR1 and CDR2 are PRHDT and FYEKMQ (reference sequence). The CDR3 DNA reads as TGTGCCAGCAGCTTTGAATCCGGAACTGAAGCTTTCTTT. This sequence encodes CASSFESGTEAFF.

This clonotype occurred many times. The genes are TRBV6-1 and TRBJ2-7; D is perhaps TRBD1 (6 bases). The CDR3 is 15 amino acids. Looked up from germline, CDR1 is MNHNS and CDR2 is SASEGT. Trimming pared 7 bases from V and 3 bases from J, leaving 19 bases between. Here the CDR3 reads CASTPWRTGHYEQYF. The CDR3 bases are TGTGCCAGCACCCCCTGGAGAACAGGGCACTACGAGCAGTACTTC.

This clonotype was observed at least ten times. The chain carries TRBV6-1 and TRBJ2-2, with a possible D match to TRBD1 (5 bases). With 6 bases removed from V and 2 bases from J, the gap between germline ends came to 10 bases. Germline assignment: CDR1 MNHNS and CDR2 SASEGT. CDR3 length: 14 residues. The CDR3 DNA is TGTGCCAGCAGGGACATGCTTAACACCGGGGAGCTGTTTTTT. Residues: CASRDMLNTGELFF.